The next 23 T cell receptor beta chains were all read from a single sample in a study of metastatic and nonmetastatic thyroid tumors. No patient had received any treatment before thyroid surgery. Using MiXCR, TCRdb re-called clones from the PCR reads. Seen here are 50,000 to 70,000 clones, roughly 4% observed once, and the top ten hold about 20%. The sequenced sample consisted of blood. Source of these receptors: a female donor with papillary thyroid cancer or a benign thyroid nodule (not recorded which). Some clones in this sample may be carry-over from other donors' samples.

This clone was recorded a few times. This chain connects TRBV6-1 to TRBJ1-2; a possible D gene is TRBD1 (6 bases). This CDR3 contains 11 residues. The V gene's germline CDR1 is MNHNS and CDR2 SASEGT. Trimming removed 6 bases from V and 8 bases from J, with 10 bases in between. Here the CDR3 DNA reads TGTGCCAGCAGCCAGGGGAGGGGCTACACCTTC. Its translation: CASSQGRGYTF.

At least ten counts were recorded for this clone. The V and J genes are TRBV20-1 and TRBJ2-1; D remains ambiguous. V lost 0 bases to trimming and J lost 5 bases, with 14 bases between them. There are 15 residues in the CDR3. Looked up from germline, CDR1 is DFQATT and CDR2 is SNEGSKA (reference sequence). Here the CDR3 DNA reads TGCAGTGCTAGAGATCTCCTAGGGATAGACAATGAGCAGTTCTTC. It encodes CSARDLLGIDNEQFF.

This clone was observed at least ten times. This chain joins TRBV18 and TRBJ1-5, with 10 bases that match TRBD1. Unmatched junction bases numbered 3, after V lost 3 bases and J lost 1 base. The germline gives CDR1 KGHSH, CDR2 LQKENI. The CDR3 is 16 residues long. CDR3 bases: TGTGCCAGCTCACCTGGGACAGGGGCGAGCAATCAGCCCCAGCATTTT. It translates to CASSPGTGASNQPQHF. Full variable domain (missing parts from reference TRBV18 and TRBJ1-5): NAGVMQNPRHLVRRRGQEARLRCSPMKGHSHVYWYRQLPEEGLKFMVYLQKENIIDESGMPKERFSAEFPKEGPSILRIQQVVRGDSAAYFCASSPGTGASNQPQHFGDGTRLSIL.

This clone came up many times. J is TRBJ2-7 and V is TRBV27; 9 nucleotides agree with TRBD1. The germline V gene has CDR1 MNHEY and CDR2 SMNVEV (reference sequence). Losses at the gene ends were 2 bases for V and 2 bases for J; bases not matched to a gene: 1. The CDR3 has 14 residues. This CDR3 is CASSLNRGPYEQYF. CDR3 in DNA: TGTGCCAGCAGTTTAAACAGGGGGCCCTACGAGCAGTACTTC.

Many counts were recorded for this clone. J is TRBJ2-6 and V is TRBV5-6; D possibly corresponds to TRBD2 (5 bases). V lost 4 bases and J 0 bases, leaving 11 bases between the germline ends. Germline V gene lookup returns CDR1 SGHDT and CDR2 YYEEEE. The CDR3 is 16 amino acids. CDR3 loop: CASSLQGSSGANVLTF. The CDR3 coding sequence is TGTGCCAGCAGCCTACAAGGGAGCTCTGGGGCCAACGTCCTGACTTTC.

The chain employs TRBV28 and TRBJ1-1, with D maybe TRBD1 (5 bases). V was trimmed by 5 bases and J by 0 bases, leaving 13 bases between them. The CDR3 sequence is 15 residues long. Germline V gene lookup returns CDR1 MDHEN and CDR2 SYDVKM. In nucleotides, the CDR3 is TGTGCCAGCAGTGGGACGGTCCGCATGAACACTGAAGCTTTCTTT. Amino acids: CASSGTVRMNTEAFF.

In this sample, this clone turned up many times. A much more abundant neighbour one base away suggests this may be a read error. The rearrangement links TRBV7-9 to TRBJ1-5; D is undetermined. CDR3 size: 13 residues. Trimming pared 1 base from V and 2 bases from J, leaving 3 bases between. Germline V gives CDR1 SEHNR, CDR2 FQNEAQ (reference sequence). CDR3 DNA sequence: TGTGCCAGCAGCTTAGGTTGCAATCAGCCCCAGCATTTT. As protein: CASSLGCNQPQHF.

This clone turned up a few times. CDR3 loop: CSARKDEKLFF. The CDR3 DNA sequence: TGCAGTGCTAGGAAGGATGAAAAACTGTTTTTT. The genes are TRBV20-1 and TRBJ1-4; D ambiguous. CDR1 and CDR2 (germline): DFQATT, SNEGSKA (reference sequence). V was cut by 3 bases and J by 6 bases, with 5 bases left in between. The CDR3 has 11 residues.

To note about this clone: A much larger clone differs from this one at a single base, so this may be a read error. V usage is TRBV2 and J usage is TRBJ1-5; D remains ambiguous. V lost 5 bases and J 4 bases, leaving 12 bases between the germline ends. The length of the CDR3 is 14 residues. The germline gives CDR1 SNHLY, CDR2 FYNNEI. Here the CDR3 reads CASSLSRQNQPQHF. CDR3 in DNA: TGTGCCAGCAGTTTGAGCAGACAAAATCAGCCCCAGCATTTT.

The chain recombines TRBV7-2 with TRBJ1-3; D is uncertain. CDR1 SGHTA and CDR2 FQGNSA come from the germline V gene. The CDR3 runs to 15 residues. Trimming took off 1 base at V and 2 bases at J, with 9 bases between the two ends. Here the CDR3 reads CASSLGQYPGNTIYF. The DNA of the CDR3 is TGTGCCAGCAGCTTAGGGCAGTACCCTGGAAACACCATATATTTT.

The sample holds a few counts of this clone. The rearrangement uses TRBV7-9 and TRBJ1-1, with 11 bases aligning to TRBD1. The CDR3 has 15 amino acids. The V and J ends lost 5 bases and 5 bases, in that order; junction bases with no gene match: 7. Germline CDR1 is SEHNR and CDR2 is FQNEAQ (reference sequence). CDR3 coding DNA: TGTGCCAGCAGCGGACAGGGGGCAGTGAGAACTGAAGCTTTCTTT. Encoded protein: CASSGQGAVRTEAFF.

This clone was seen many times. The chain's CDR3 is CTLLERTSGKDTQYF. In DNA form, the CDR3 reads TGCACCCTATTAGAGAGGACTAGCGGGAAAGATACGCAGTATTTT. This chain joins TRBV20-1 and TRBJ2-3; 12 bases align to TRBD2. Germline CDR1 and CDR2: DFQATT and SNEGSKA (reference sequence). This CDR3 spans 15 amino acids.

This clone was counted only a few times. The chain combines TRBV15 with TRBJ1-2; maybe TRBD1 (5 bases). Trimming removed 0 bases at V and 8 bases at J, with 10 bases between. There are 13 residues in the CDR3. CDR1 is LNHNV and CDR2 is YYDKDF in the germline V gene (reference sequence). The CDR3: CATSREEGDGYTF. In DNA, the CDR3 is TGTGCCACCAGCAGAGAAGAAGGGGACGGCTACACCTTC.

The V and J genes are TRBV12-3 or TRBV12-4 and TRBJ1-1; TRBD1 is a possible D gene (5 bases). The CDR3 is made up of 15 amino acids. The V gene lost 7 bases and the J gene lost 0 bases, with 15 bases spanning the gap. The CDR3 DNA follows: TGTGCCAGCATTTCGCCCGACAGCCTGAACACTGAAGCTTTCTTT. It translates to CASISPDSLNTEAFF.

This clone was seen many times. The chain is built from TRBV10-3 and TRBJ2-2; possible D gene TRBD1, 5 bases. CDR1 and CDR2 from the germline V gene are ENHRY and SYGVKD. V shed 6 bases and J shed 1 base, with 6 bases lying between them. CDR3 length equals 13 residues. The CDR3 sequence: CAIRDKNTGELFF. The CDR3, as DNA: TGTGCCATCAGGGACAAGAACACCGGGGAGCTGTTTTTT.

This clone was seen a few times. A much larger clone differs from this one at a single base, so this may be a read error. This chain links TRBV10-1 with TRBJ2-1; perhaps TRBD2 as D (5 bases). Per germline, CDR1 WNHNN and CDR2 SYGVQD (reference sequence). Trimming removed 6 bases at V and 4 bases at J, with 13 bases between. CDR3 length: 14 residues. The CDR3 DNA is TGCGCCAGCAGCCATGGACTGGAATACAATGAGCAGTTCTTC. Translating it yields CASSHGLEYNEQFF.

This clone was picked up many times. The chain carries TRBV29-1 and TRBJ2-2; the D gene is possibly TRBD2 (6 bases). There are 15 residues in the CDR3. Germline lookup yields CDR1 SQVTM and CDR2 ANQGSEA. V was trimmed by 5 bases and J by 0 bases, leaving 13 bases between them. This CDR3 reads CSVLRSGPNTGELFF. As DNA, the CDR3 is TGCAGCGTTTTGAGAAGCGGGCCGAACACCGGGGAGCTGTTTTTT.

This clone has only a few counts. Being one base from a much bigger clone, this may be a read error. CDR3 sequence (DNA): TGTGCCAGCAGCTTGGGTAGAGGGCATCTAGGGGAGACCCAGTACTTC. Its protein is CASSLGRGHLGETQYF. V usage is TRBV5-5 and J usage is TRBJ2-5, with D possibly being TRBD2 (5 bases). The CDR3 length is 16 residues. The V end lost 0 bases, the J end lost 5 bases, and 17 bases lay between the germline ends. Germline V gives CDR1 SGHKS, CDR2 YYEKEE (reference sequence).

The chain uses TRBV28 and TRBJ1-1, with no clear D. The germline CDR1 and CDR2 sequences are MDHEN and SYDVKM. Between the trimmed V and J ends, which lost 5 bases and 5 bases, there was a span of 12 bases. The CDR3 extends over 13 amino acids. CDR3 sequence (DNA): TGTGCCAGCAGTCGACCAGAGGGAACTGAAGCTTTCTTT. Translated, it gives CASSRPEGTEAFF. Full variable domain (outside the CDR3, taken from reference TRBV28 and TRBJ1-1): DVKVTQSSRYLVKRTGEKVFLECVQDMDHENMFWYRQDPGLGLRLIYFSYDVKMKEKGDIPEGYSVSREKKERFSLILESASTNQTSMYLCASSRPEGTEAFFGQGTRLTVV.

In its sample, this clone was seen many times. V gene TRBV20-1 combines with J gene TRBJ2-3; perhaps TRBD2 as D (6 bases). Germline V gives CDR1 DFQATT, CDR2 SNEGSKA (reference sequence). The CDR3 covers 15 residues. V was cut by 3 bases and J by 0 bases, with 13 bases left in between. CDR3 in DNA: TGCAGTGCTAGCCCCGGGACTGGAAGCACAGATACGCAGTATTTT. Protein sequence: CSASPGTGSTDTQYF.

The V call is TRBV28, the J call TRBJ1-4; D gene uncertain. The ends were cut back, 7 bases at V and 4 bases at J, with 13 bases in the middle. The CDR3 consists of 14 residues. The germline V gene encodes CDR1 MDHEN and CDR2 SYDVKM. The CDR3 DNA follows: TGTGCCAGCATTTTGCCCACCCGTAATGAAAAACTGTTTTTT. Its protein product is CASILPTRNEKLFF.

A few counts support this clone. One end of the junction varies from germline; a read error may be responsible. The chain combines TRBV6-1 with TRBJ2-5; 9 nucleotides align to TRBD2. Per germline, CDR1 MNHNS and CDR2 SASEGT. This CDR3 has 15 amino acids. The CDR3 sequence: CASSRAGGCQETQYF. As DNA, the CDR3 is TGTGCCAGCAGTAGAGCGGGAGGATGCCAAGAAACCCAGTACTTC.

This clone was observed a few times. The V call is TRBV11-2, the J call TRBJ2-2; D unresolved. The CDR3 sequence is 13 residues long. The V end was cut by 0 bases, the J end by 10 bases, with 9 bases between. Germline V gene lookup returns CDR1 SGHAT and CDR2 FQNNGV. This chain's CDR3 is CASSLENSLELFF. As DNA, the CDR3 is TGTGCCAGCAGCTTAGAGAACAGCTTGGAGCTGTTTTTT.